This T cell receptor beta chain originates from a study of T-cell memory formation after mild COVID-19. Study context: Largely, TCR clusters stayed within a single donor.

As for this clonotype: Its matching antigen is unknown.

There are 16 residues in the CDR3. The germline gives CDR1 KGHSH, CDR2 LQKENI. The ends lost 4 bases at V and 2 bases at J; junction bases unmatched: 7. 5'RACE primed at constant segments yielded TCR alpha and TCR beta cDNA libraries bearing sample barcodes and UMIs. TCRdb re-called the 5' RACE reads through MiXCR, storing one row per CDR3 protein. The repertoire holds about 350,000 distinct CDR3 sequences, about 13% seen once, with about a fifth in the top ten. Overall study findings and caveats: Confirmation was lacking for SARS-CoV-2 specificity of second-wave clones that peaked on day 37.

The TCR comes from a man younger than 30 who had mild COVID-19 (a few samples of this study predate the infection). Cell type and time point are not known. Sequencing input: PBMCs or a T cell subset sorted from them (not recorded which). This sequence joins TRBV18 and TRBJ2-3; 9 bases are shared with TRBD1. CDR3 loop: CASSRDREIYTDTQYF. Here the CDR3 DNA reads TGTGCCAGCTCACGGGACAGGGAGATTTACACAGATACGCAGTATTTT.